This entry lists 26 T cell receptor beta chains sequenced from one sample in a study of CD8 T cells in ankylosing spondylitis. Each CDR3 protein gets one entry after TCRdb re-called the 5' RACE reads with MiXCR. The sample has 150,000 to 200,000 distinct CDR3 sequences, around 10% seen once. Material for sequencing was blood, either unsorted or a sorted T cell fraction (not recorded which). The receptors derive from a male donor with ankylosing spondylitis or in good health (not recorded which).

This clonotype appeared many times. This chain joins TRBV3-1 and TRBJ2-3, with D tentatively TRBD2 (6 bases). There are 11 residues in the CDR3. V lost 8 bases to trimming and J lost 7 bases, with 10 bases between them. From germline, CDR1 is LGHDT and CDR2 YNNKEL (reference sequence). CDR3 region: CASAREYTQYF. CDR3 sequence (DNA): TGTGCCAGCGCCCGGGAGTATACGCAGTATTTT.

This clonotype was found many times. This chain links TRBV5-1 with TRBJ2-2, with 14 bases identical to TRBD2. V shed 0 bases, J shed 1 base, and the junction held 5 bases outside the gene matches. CDR3 length: 19 amino acids. Germline CDR1 is SGHRS and CDR2 is YFSETQ. The DNA of the CDR3 is TGCGCCAGCAGCTTGGTGTCCGGGACTAGCGGGAGGAACACCGGGGAGCTGTTTTTT. Protein product: CASSLVSGTSGRNTGELFF.

As regards this clonotype: Relative to the germline gene, one junction end is altered; a read error may explain this. The rearrangement joins TRBV7-9 to TRBJ1-2; D not certain. The CDR3 has 14 residues. Per the germline V gene, CDR1 is SEHNR and CDR2 is FQNEAQ (reference sequence). In DNA form, the CDR3 reads TGTACCAGCAGCTTAGATCCTGAAGGGCATGGCTACACCTTC. This gives the protein CTSSLDPEGHGYTF.

This clonotype has more than one count but fewer than ten. The chain recombines TRBV5-1 with TRBJ2-3; 8 bases agree with TRBD2. In germline, CDR1 is SGHRS, CDR2 YFSETQ. CDR3 size: 15 residues. After removal of 2 bases from V and 3 bases from J, the junction contained 5 bases not matched to a gene. CDR3 sequence: CASSFSGDWTDTQYF. The DNA of the CDR3 is TGCGCCAGCAGCTTTAGCGGGGATTGGACAGATACGCAGTATTTT.

In this sample, this clonotype turned up many times. The chain couples TRBV12-3 or TRBV12-4 to TRBJ2-1; no clear D. Trimming cost V 2 bases and J 7 bases, with 12 bases left between them. The CDR3 has 14 residues. DNA for the CDR3: TGTGCCAGCAGTTTATTAGGTGGCAGGAATGAGCAGTTCTTC. It translates to CASSLLGGRNEQFF.

V gene TRBV20-1 combines with J gene TRBJ2-3; D perhaps matches TRBD2 (6 bases). CDR1 DFQATT and CDR2 SNEGSKA come from the germline V gene (reference sequence). The CDR3 has 15 amino acids. CDR3 nucleotide sequence: TGCATCGTACTTGGGGGGTCGGGAGCCCCAGATACGCAGTATTTT. Translated: CIVLGGSGAPDTQYF.

There are a few counts of this clonotype. The chain is built from TRBV15 and TRBJ2-7; D gene ambiguous. Germline CDR1 LNHNV, CDR2 YYDKDF (reference sequence). The CDR3 totals 14 residues. The V end was cut by 0 bases, the J end by 7 bases, with 13 bases between. CDR3 DNA sequence: TGTGCCACCAGCAGAGATACCGAACCTCGGGAGCAGTACTTC. Amino acid sequence: CATSRDTEPREQYF.

This clonotype was recorded many times. The genes are TRBV29-1 and TRBJ2-3; D remains ambiguous. Trimming shortened V by 7 bases and J by 0 bases, and 11 bases separated the two germline ends. The CDR3 length is 13 residues. The germline V gene encodes CDR1 SQVTM and CDR2 ANQGSEA. The CDR3 region has the DNA TGCAGCGGCGACTGGGCTAGCACAGATACGCAGTATTTT. It encodes CSGDWASTDTQYF.

This chain links TRBV21-1 with TRBJ2-7; the table's D call, TRBD1, was not checked against the DNA. TRBV21-1 is tagged as a pseudogene. CDR3 length equals 16 residues. CDR3: CASSKIRTASSYEQYF. Here the CDR3 DNA reads TGTGCCAGCAGCAAAATTCGGACAGCGAGCTCCTACGAGCAGTACTTC.

This clonotype was counted many times. V gene TRBV5-1 combines with J gene TRBJ2-7, with D perhaps matching TRBD2 (6 bases). V was clipped by 0 bases and J by 1 base, with 14 bases between them. The germline V gene encodes CDR1 SGHRS and CDR2 YFSETQ. CDR3 length equals 16 residues. CDR3 nucleotide sequence: TGCGCCAGCAGCTTGGATAGCGGTACTGGATCCTACGAGCAGTACTTC. This codes for CASSLDSGTGSYEQYF.

This clonotype was seen a few times. As DNA, the CDR3 is TGTGCCAGCAGCTTTAGGCCGGAGGGAGAGACCCAGTACTTC. It translates to CASSFRPEGETQYF. The chain employs TRBV7-9 and TRBJ2-5; TRBD2 might be the D (6 bases). The V gene lost 3 bases and the J gene lost 4 bases, with 12 bases spanning the gap. This CDR3 has 14 residues. Germline CDR1 reads SEHNR; CDR2 reads FQNEAQ (reference sequence).

There are a few counts of this clonotype. The chain couples TRBV4-3 to TRBJ2-7; D remains unclear. The V end lost 2 bases, the J end lost 6 bases, and 20 bases lay between the germline ends. The CDR3 length is 16 residues. Germline V gene lookup returns CDR1 LGHNA and CDR2 YSLEER. The CDR3 sequence is CASSQLLVSGLSEQYF. CDR3 bases: TGCGCCAGCAGCCAACTCTTGGTCAGTGGGTTATCCGAGCAGTACTTC.

The chain recombines TRBV18 with TRBJ2-3, with D perhaps matching TRBD2 (6 bases). Germline V lookup: CDR1 KGHSH, CDR2 LQKENI. This CDR3 region has 16 residues. Trimming removed 0 bases at V and 3 bases at J, with 13 bases between. CDR3 sequence reads: CASSPPKAGKTDTQYF. The CDR3, as DNA: TGTGCCAGCTCACCACCGAAGGCGGGAAAGACAGATACGCAGTATTTT.

At least ten counts were recorded for this clonotype. An end of the junction does not agree with germline; a read error may underlie this. J is TRBJ2-3 and V is TRBV29-1, with no clear D. The germline V gene encodes CDR1 SQVTM and CDR2 ANQGSEA. The CDR3 has 8 amino acids. This CDR3 reads CSVEGVLF. The DNA for the CDR3 is TGCAGCGTTGAAGGTGTTCTTTTT.

This clonotype occurred a few times. The chain links TRBV5-6 to TRBJ1-4; TRBD1 matches at 7 bases. Germline CDR1 reads SGHDT; CDR2 reads YYEEEE. The CDR3 totals 14 residues. Trimming at V came to 1 base and at J to 8 bases, leaving 5 bases not matched to a gene. The DNA for the CDR3 is TGTGCCAGCAGCTTGACAGGGGCTGGGGAAAAACTGTTTTTT. Translating gives CASSLTGAGEKLFF.

This clonotype was counted only a few times. The chain links TRBV25-1 to TRBJ2-4, with a weak D call TRBD1 (6 bases). CDR3 length equals 17 residues. Germline lookup yields CDR1 MGHDK and CDR2 SYGVNS. The V end was cut by 4 bases, the J end by 0 bases, with 16 bases between. The CDR3 spells CASSAWDTRLAKNIQYF. In nucleotides, the CDR3 is TGTGCCAGCAGTGCCTGGGACACTCGTTTAGCCAAAAACATTCAGTACTTC.

Ten or more counts support this clonotype. This sequence joins TRBV6-4 and TRBJ1-1; TRBD1 matches 7 bases. This CDR3 comprises 16 residues. The germline gives CDR1 MRHNA, CDR2 SNTAGT. After removal of 4 bases from V and 0 bases from J, the junction contained 8 bases not matched to a gene. In DNA, the CDR3 is TGTGCCAGCAGTGTGGAGACAGGGACCCTGAACACTGAAGCTTTCTTT. It codes for CASSVETGTLNTEAFF.

This clonotype appeared a few times. This CDR3 reads CASSLSTLNEAFF. CDR3 DNA sequence: TGTGCCAGCAGCTTATCCACGTTAAATGAAGCTTTCTTT. The genes are TRBV7-6 and TRBJ1-1; no reliable D call. V was pared by 2 bases and J by 7 bases, with 11 bases between. The CDR3 extends over 13 amino acids. Germline V lookup: CDR1 SGHVS, CDR2 FNYEAQ.

The chain uses TRBV5-1 and TRBJ2-5; D gene uncertain. The CDR3 contains 17 residues. Germline-derived CDR1 and CDR2 are SGHRS and YFSETQ. Trimming took off 0 bases at V and 1 base at J, with 16 bases between the two ends. The chain's CDR3 is CASSLEIGYAAQETQYF. The CDR3 nucleotides are TGCGCCAGCAGCTTGGAAATCGGGTACGCAGCCCAAGAGACCCAGTACTTC.

This clonotype was seen ten or more times. V and J are TRBV20-1 and TRBJ1-1, with 7 bases aligning to TRBD1. Germline CDR1 and CDR2: DFQATT and SNEGSKA (reference sequence). This CDR3 spans 15 amino acids. J lost 1 base, V lost 2 bases, and 7 bases had no gene match. CDR3 in amino acids: CSARPRGWWNTEAFF. The DNA of the CDR3 is TGCAGTGCTAGACCCAGGGGGTGGTGGAACACTGAAGCTTTCTTT.

The rearrangement joins TRBV29-1 to TRBJ2-5, with D perhaps matching TRBD2 (6 bases). The V and J ends lost 8 bases and 1 base respectively, with 14 bases between them. Germline CDR1 reads SQVTM; CDR2 reads ANQGSEA. CDR3 length: 13 residues. The CDR3 region is CSSYGTFQETQYF. The CDR3, as DNA: TGCAGCTCGTATGGGACTTTCCAAGAGACCCAGTACTTC.

This clonotype was found many times. This rearrangement joins TRBV11-2 to TRBJ1-6; no clear D. Germline V CDR1 and CDR2: SGHAT, FQNNGV. V was pared by 1 base and J by 9 bases, with 10 bases between. This CDR3 contains 14 residues. CDR3 loop: CASSLARGGSPLHF. The CDR3 region has the DNA TGTGCCAGCAGCTTAGCCCGGGGAGGTTCACCCCTCCACTTT.

This clonotype was counted many times. The gene calls are TRBV5-6 and TRBJ2-1; 9 bases map to TRBD2. Trimming cost V 0 bases and J 8 bases; bases outside gene matches: 12. CDR1 is SGHDT and CDR2 is YYEEEE in the germline V gene. The CDR3 runs to 17 residues. DNA for the CDR3: TGTGCCAGCAGCTTGGGTCCTAGCGGGACCTCGGAGGATGAGCAGTTCTTC. It translates to CASSLGPSGTSEDEQFF. Full variable domain (outside the CDR3, taken from reference TRBV5-6 and TRBJ2-1): DAGVTQSPTHLIKTRGQQVTLRCSPKSGHDTVSWYQQALGQGPQFIFQYYEEEERQRGNFPDRFSGHQFPNYSSELNVNALLLGDSALYLCASSLGPSGTSEDEQFFGPGTRLTVL.

The genes are TRBV18 and TRBJ2-7, with D perhaps matching TRBD1 (5 bases). The CDR3 extends over 13 amino acids. Between the trimmed V and J ends, which lost 1 base and 2 bases, there was a span of 6 bases. CDR1 and CDR2 (germline): KGHSH, LQKENI. CDR3 loop: CASSPRRAYEQYF. The CDR3 coding sequence is TGTGCCAGCTCACCACGCAGGGCCTACGAGCAGTACTTC.

This clonotype was counted at least ten times. The chain couples TRBV5-6 to TRBJ2-3; 7 positions agree with TRBD2. V was clipped by 3 bases and J by 0 bases; unmatched bases: 4. Germline V gene lookup returns CDR1 SGHDT and CDR2 YYEEEE. This CDR3 contains 15 residues. In DNA form, the CDR3 reads TGTGCCAGCAGCTCCCTAGCGGACAGCACAGATACGCAGTATTTT. It yields the protein CASSSLADSTDTQYF.

This clonotype was detected a few times. The rearrangement uses TRBV7-9 and TRBJ2-3; weak D call: TRBD2 (5 bases). Germline V gene data show CDR1 as SEHNR and CDR2 as FQNEAQ (reference sequence). This CDR3 contains 12 residues. V lost 6 bases and J lost 9, with 13 bases in between. As DNA, the CDR3 is TGTGCCAGCAGTCTCCTAGCTCTCACGCAGTATTTT. Translated: CASSLLALTQYF.